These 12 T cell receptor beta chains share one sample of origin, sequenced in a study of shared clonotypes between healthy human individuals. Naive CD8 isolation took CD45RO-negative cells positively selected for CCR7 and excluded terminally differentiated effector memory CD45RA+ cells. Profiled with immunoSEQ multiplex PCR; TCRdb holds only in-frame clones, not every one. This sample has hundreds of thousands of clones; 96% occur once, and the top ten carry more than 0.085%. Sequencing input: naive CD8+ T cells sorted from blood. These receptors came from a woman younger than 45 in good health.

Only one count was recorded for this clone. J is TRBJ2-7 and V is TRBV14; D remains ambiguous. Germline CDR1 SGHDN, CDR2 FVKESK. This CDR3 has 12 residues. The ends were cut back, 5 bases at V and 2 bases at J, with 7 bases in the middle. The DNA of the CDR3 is TGTGCCAGCAGCTTCCGGACCTACGAGCAGTACTTC. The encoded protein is CASSFRTYEQYF.

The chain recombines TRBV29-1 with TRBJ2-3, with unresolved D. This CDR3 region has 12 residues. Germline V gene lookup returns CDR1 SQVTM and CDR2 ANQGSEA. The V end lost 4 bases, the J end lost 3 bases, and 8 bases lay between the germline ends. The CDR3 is CSVVGRTDTQYF. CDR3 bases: TGCAGCGTTGTAGGGCGAACAGATACGCAGTATTTT.

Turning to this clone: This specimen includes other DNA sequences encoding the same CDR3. CDR3 sequence (DNA): TGTGCCAGCAGTTCAGGGTACAATGAGCAGTTCTTC. Protein product: CASSSGYNEQFF. The chain uses TRBV27 and TRBJ2-1; the D gene is possibly TRBD1 (5 bases). CDR3 length: 12 residues. CDR1 and CDR2 (germline): MNHEY, SMNVEV (reference sequence). Trimming pared 4 bases from V and 4 bases from J, leaving 5 bases between.

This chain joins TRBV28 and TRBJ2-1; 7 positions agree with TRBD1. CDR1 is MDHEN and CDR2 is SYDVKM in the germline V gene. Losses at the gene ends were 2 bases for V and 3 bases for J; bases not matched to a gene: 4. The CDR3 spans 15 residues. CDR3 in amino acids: CASSLGTAFYNEQFF. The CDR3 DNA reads TGTGCCAGCAGTTTAGGGACAGCTTTCTACAATGAGCAGTTCTTC.

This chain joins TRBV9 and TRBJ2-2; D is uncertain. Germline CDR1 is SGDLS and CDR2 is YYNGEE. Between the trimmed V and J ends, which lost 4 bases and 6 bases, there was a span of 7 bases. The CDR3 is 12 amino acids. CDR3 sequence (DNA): TGTGCCAGCAGCTACCTCCCCGGGGAGCTGTTTTTT. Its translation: CASSYLPGELFF.

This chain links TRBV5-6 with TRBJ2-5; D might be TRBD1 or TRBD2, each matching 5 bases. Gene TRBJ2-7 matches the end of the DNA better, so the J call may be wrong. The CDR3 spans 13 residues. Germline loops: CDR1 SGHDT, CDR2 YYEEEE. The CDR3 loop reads CASSLARGDEQYF. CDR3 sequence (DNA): TGTGCCAGCAGCTTGGCAAGGGGAGACGAGCAGTACTTC.

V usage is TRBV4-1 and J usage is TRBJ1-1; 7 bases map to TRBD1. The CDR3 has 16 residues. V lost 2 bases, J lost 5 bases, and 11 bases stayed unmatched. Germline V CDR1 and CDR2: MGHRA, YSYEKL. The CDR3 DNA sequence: TGCGCCAGCAGCCAAACACCGGGACAGAGAGGAACTGAAGCTTTCTTT. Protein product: CASSQTPGQRGTEAFF.

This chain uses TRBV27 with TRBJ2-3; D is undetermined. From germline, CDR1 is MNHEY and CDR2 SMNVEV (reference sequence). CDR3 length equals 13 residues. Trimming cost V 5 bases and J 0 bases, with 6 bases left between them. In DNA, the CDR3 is TGTGCCAGCAGTATCCCTAGCACAGATACGCAGTATTTT. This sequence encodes CASSIPSTDTQYF.

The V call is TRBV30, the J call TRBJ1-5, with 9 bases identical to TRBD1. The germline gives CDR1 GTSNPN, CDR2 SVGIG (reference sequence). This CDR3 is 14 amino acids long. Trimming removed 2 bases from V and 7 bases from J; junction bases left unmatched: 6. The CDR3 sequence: CAWSRTGVGQPQHF. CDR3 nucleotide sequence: TGTGCCTGGAGTAGGACAGGGGTTGGACAGCCCCAGCATTTT.

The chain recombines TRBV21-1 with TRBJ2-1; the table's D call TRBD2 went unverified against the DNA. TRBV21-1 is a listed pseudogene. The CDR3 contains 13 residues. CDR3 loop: CASMGGEDNEQFF. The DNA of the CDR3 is TGTGCCAGCATGGGAGGGGAGGACAATGAGCAGTTCTTC.

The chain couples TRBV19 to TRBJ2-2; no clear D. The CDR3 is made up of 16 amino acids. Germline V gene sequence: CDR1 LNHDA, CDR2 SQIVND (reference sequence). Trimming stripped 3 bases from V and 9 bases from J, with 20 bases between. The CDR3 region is CASSMIWGTGQWELFF. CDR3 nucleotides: TGTGCCAGTAGTATGATTTGGGGAACGGGTCAGTGGGAGCTGTTTTTT.

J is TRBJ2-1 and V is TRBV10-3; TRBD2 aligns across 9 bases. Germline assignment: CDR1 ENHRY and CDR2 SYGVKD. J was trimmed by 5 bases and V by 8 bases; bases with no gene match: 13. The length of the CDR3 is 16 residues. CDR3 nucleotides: TGTGCCATCGGGAGGGCTAGCGGGGAATTGGACAATGAGCAGTTCTTC. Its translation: CAIGRASGELDNEQFF.